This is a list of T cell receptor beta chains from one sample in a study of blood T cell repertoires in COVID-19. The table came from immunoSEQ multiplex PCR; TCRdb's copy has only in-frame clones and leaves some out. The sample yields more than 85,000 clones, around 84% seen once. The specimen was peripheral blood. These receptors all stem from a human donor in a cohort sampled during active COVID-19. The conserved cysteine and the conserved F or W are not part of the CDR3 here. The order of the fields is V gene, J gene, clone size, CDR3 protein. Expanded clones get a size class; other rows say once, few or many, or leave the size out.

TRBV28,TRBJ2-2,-,AIQGGNTGELF
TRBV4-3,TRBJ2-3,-,ASSQGLGARTDTQY
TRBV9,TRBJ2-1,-,ASSVGLAGQLPSSYNEQF
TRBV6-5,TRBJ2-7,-,ASRDRGNSYEQY
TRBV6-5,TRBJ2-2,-,ASSSPRRGSAGELF
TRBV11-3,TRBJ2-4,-,ASSLEGTSGGAKNIQY
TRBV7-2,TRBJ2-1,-,ASSVQRLEAGGNEQF
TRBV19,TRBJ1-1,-,ASSILRGLTGAF
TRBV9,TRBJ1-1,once,ASSRSLELGEAF
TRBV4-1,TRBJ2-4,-,ASSQDSAGGPKNIQY
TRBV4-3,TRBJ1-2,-,ASSRGGSDGYT
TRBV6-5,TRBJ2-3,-,ASSYSRAGGGYTQY
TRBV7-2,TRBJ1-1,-,ASSLIGDKDTEAF
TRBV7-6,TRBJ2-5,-,ASRPGLAGGPGETQY
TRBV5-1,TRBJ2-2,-,ASMLNGNTGELF
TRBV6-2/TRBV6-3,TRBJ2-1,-,ASSYPGATLYNEQF